One sample yielded the 15 T cell receptor beta chains listed below, sequenced in a study of cytomegalovirus exposure and HLA in healthy donors (dated by TCRdb to about 2017). Library preparation used the immunoSEQ multiplex PCR assay. For the multiplex PCR, a mixture combining 60 forward primers for TCR Vbeta segments and 13 reverse primers for TCR Jbeta segments was used. TCRdb's version of the immuneACCESS table is confined to in-frame rearrangements and falls short of the full clone set. An unresolved V gene accounts for under half of the shortfall where checked; the remainder is of unknown origin. Here the sample has approximately 210,000 clones; roughly 77% occur a single time. The top ten constitute roughly 1.6% of the sample. What was sequenced was PBMCs. These receptor sequences come from a woman aged 45-60 years in good health and CMV-seronegative.

This clone showed up just a few times. CDR3 sequence (DNA): TGTGCCAGCAGCTTCCGGGACTTTTCACACCAATACCAAGAGACCCAGTACTTC. The encoded protein is CASSFRDFSHQYQETQYF. This chain connects TRBV5-6 to TRBJ2-5; tentative D call: TRBD2 (6 bases). Trimming removed 2 bases from V and 0 bases from J, with 20 bases in between. CDR1 and CDR2 from the germline V gene are SGHDT and YYEEEE. This CDR3 is built from 18 residues.

The rearrangement links TRBV4-1 to TRBJ1-2, with D tentatively TRBD1 (6 bases). V lost 1 base and J 2 bases, leaving 17 bases between the germline ends. Germline assignment: CDR1 MGHRA and CDR2 YSYEKL. The CDR3 runs 17 residues. The CDR3 region has the DNA TGCGCCAGCAGCCAAGGTCCCGGGACACCTAAGAACTATGGCTACACCTTC. The encoded protein is CASSQGPGTPKNYGYTF.

The V gene is TRBV18, the J gene TRBJ1-3, with 8 bases aligning to TRBD1. V lost 2 bases, J lost 2 bases, and 5 bases stayed unmatched. This CDR3 region has 16 residues. Germline V gene lookup returns CDR1 KGHSH and CDR2 LQKENI. Written as DNA, the CDR3 is TGTGCCAGCTCACCATCCGGACAGGGAGCTGGAAACACCATATATTTT. Its protein is CASSPSGQGAGNTIYF. Drawing the rest from reference TRBV18 and TRBJ1-3, the complete variable domain is NAGVMQNPRHLVRRRGQEARLRCSPMKGHSHVYWYRQLPEEGLKFMVYLQKENIIDESGMPKERFSAEFPKEGPSILRIQQVVRGDSAAYFCASSPSGQGAGNTIYFGEGSWLTVV.

CDR3: CASRGQQGFEKLFF. CDR3 sequence (DNA): TGTGCCAGCAGGGGGCAACAGGGTTTTGAAAAACTGTTTTTT. The V call is TRBV6-6, the J call TRBJ1-4; TRBD1 is a possible D gene (6 bases). This CDR3 contains 14 residues. V lost 6 bases and J 7 bases, leaving 15 bases between the germline ends. Germline CDR1 and CDR2: MNHNY and SVGAGI (reference sequence).

The rearrangement links TRBV5-4 to TRBJ2-3; 13 bases line up with TRBD2. CDR1 and CDR2 from the germline V gene are SGHNT and YYREEE (reference sequence). The CDR3 contains 18 residues. V was clipped by 4 bases and J by 1 base; unmatched bases: 9. The DNA of the CDR3 is TGTGCCAGCAGCCCCGGGACTAGCGGGGCTTCACGCACAGATACGCAGTATTTT. As protein: CASSPGTSGASRTDTQYF.

The chain links TRBV11-1 to TRBJ2-5; D is uncertain. CDR1 and CDR2 (germline): SGHAT, FQDESV (reference sequence). CDR3 length equals 13 residues. V was trimmed by 1 base and J by 4 bases, leaving 7 bases between them. This CDR3 is CASSLVFGETQYF. CDR3 nucleotide sequence: TGTGCCAGCAGCTTAGTGTTCGGAGAGACCCAGTACTTC.

This clone was seen a few times. This chain uses TRBV4-2 with TRBJ1-2, with D unresolved. V lost 4 bases, J lost 7 bases, and 19 bases lay in between. The CDR3 spans 15 residues. Germline CDR1 and CDR2: LGHNA and YNFKEQ. For the CDR3, the DNA is TGTGCCAGCAGCCCCCAGTTAGACGGGAGAGGTGGCTACACCTTC. Protein product: CASSPQLDGRGGYTF.

The rearrangement links TRBV15 to TRBJ1-4, with 7 bases aligning to TRBD1. This CDR3 contains 15 residues. Per the germline V gene, CDR1 is LNHNV and CDR2 is YYDKDF (reference sequence). Trimming removed 1 base from V and 5 bases from J; junction bases left unmatched: 4. In nucleotides, the CDR3 is TGTGCCACCAGCAGAGCCCCGGGACAGAATGAAAAACTGTTTTTT. It codes for CATSRAPGQNEKLFF.

V gene TRBV28 combines with J gene TRBJ2-1; 10 positions match TRBD2. The CDR3 loop spans 16 amino acids. The germline gives CDR1 MDHEN, CDR2 SYDVKM. V shed 2 bases and J 8 bases; nucleotides not matched to a gene: 9. CDR3 region: CASSLIFKREGYEQFF. The CDR3, as DNA: TGTGCCAGCAGTTTAATCTTCAAGCGGGAGGGATATGAGCAGTTCTTC.

This clone has only a few counts. The rearrangement links TRBV5-1 to TRBJ1-6; D unresolved. CDR3 length equals 14 residues. Germline loops: CDR1 SGHRS, CDR2 YFSETQ. Trimming shortened V by 1 base and J by 9 bases, and 11 bases separated the two germline ends. The CDR3 DNA reads TGCGCCAGCAGCTTGTCGGGGATCGGTTCACCCCTCCACTTT. It translates to CASSLSGIGSPLHF.

This chain connects TRBV11-2 to TRBJ2-7, with D possibly TRBD1 on 5 matching bases. The V gene's germline CDR1 is SGHAT and CDR2 FQNNGV. V was clipped by 5 bases and J by 6 bases, with 14 bases between them. The CDR3 runs to 13 residues. CDR3 loop: CASSEGVWGEQYF. CDR3 nucleotide sequence: TGTGCCAGCAGCGAAGGGGTTTGGGGCGAGCAGTACTTC. The variable domain in full, completed from reference TRBV11-2 and TRBJ2-7, reads EAGVAQSPRYKIIEKRQSVAFWCNPISGHATLYWYQQILGQGPKLLIQFQNNGVVDDSQLPKDRFSAERLKGVDSTLKIQPAKLEDSAVYLCASSEGVWGEQYFGPGTRLTVT.

The chain joins TRBV6-6 to TRBJ1-1; weak D call: TRBD1 (5 bases). Looked up from germline, CDR1 is MNHNY and CDR2 is SVGAGI (reference sequence). The V gene lost 0 bases and the J gene lost 5 bases, with 7 bases spanning the gap. This CDR3 comprises 13 residues. The CDR3 DNA reads TGTGCCAGCAGTTACTCGAAGGGGACTGAAGCTTTCTTT. Protein product: CASSYSKGTEAFF.

The chain uses TRBV7-2 and TRBJ1-2; D remains unclear. CDR1 and CDR2 (germline): SGHTA, FQGNSA. The length of the CDR3 is 14 residues. V was shortened by 3 bases and J by 5 bases, with 13 bases between the two germline ends. The CDR3 here is CASSFGVSGYGYTF. Here the CDR3 DNA reads TGTGCCAGCAGCTTCGGGGTCTCGGGGTATGGCTACACCTTC. Complete variable domain (other parts from reference TRBV7-2 and TRBJ1-2): GAGVSQSPSNKVTEKGKDVELRCDPISGHTALYWYRQSLGQGLEFLIYFQGNSAPDKSGLPSDRFSAERTGGSVSTLTIQRTQQEDSAVYLCASSFGVSGYGYTFGSGTRLTVV.

The genes are TRBV19 and TRBJ1-3, with unresolved D. V was cut by 7 bases and J by 2 bases, with 9 bases left in between. Germline CDR1 reads LNHDA; CDR2 reads SQIVND (reference sequence). The CDR3 runs 13 residues. The CDR3 loop is CASNSGAGNTIYF. As DNA, the CDR3 is TGTGCCAGTAATAGCGGTGCTGGAAACACCATATATTTT. Supplemented by reference TRBV19 and TRBJ1-3, the full variable domain reads DGGITQSPKYLFRKEGQNVTLSCEQNLNHDAMYWYRQDPGQGLRLIYYSQIVNDFQKGDIAEGYSVSREKKESFPLTVTSAQKNPTAFYLCASNSGAGNTIYFGEGSWLTVV.

The chain uses TRBV28 and TRBJ1-2, with 7 nucleotides matching TRBD1. Germline assignment: CDR1 MDHEN and CDR2 SYDVKM. The CDR3 contains 12 residues. V shed 10 bases, J shed 6 bases, and the junction held 8 bases outside the gene matches. The CDR3 protein is CATMTGIDGYTF. As DNA, the CDR3 is TGTGCCACTATGACAGGGATTGATGGCTACACCTTC.